This TCR beta chain was obtained from a study of human T cells and chemical hapten exposure. Overall study: Once 0.01% DPC had been applied to the upper back by patch test, readings were taken at 6 days. Whole-study results and caveats: Expanded TCR sets contained significantly more large CDR3 similarity clusters than controls. Each of the donors had alopecia, so their immune responses may not resemble those of healthy people.

One entry per CDR3 protein results from TCRdb running MiXCR on the RACE reads. The table records approximately 84,000 distinct CDR3 sequences, more than 9% of them present only once. The time point denotes: patch test 2, 6 weeks after DPC sensitization. Treatment described: therapeutic diphenylcyclopropenone sensitization with weekly scalp DPC. Sample donors consisted of patients with alopecia, aged 18 to 70 years, who were suitable for DPC. This clonotype was detected only a few times. Its target is not known. CDR3 length: 13 residues. Germline CDR1 reads SGHAT; CDR2 reads FQNNGV. With 3 bases removed from V and 8 bases from J, the gap between germline ends came to 10 bases.

This sample comprised whole blood, obtained in connection with sensitization to the hapten diphenylcyclopropenone (DPC). The receptor was derived from a man between 18 and 29 years old with alopecia areata. Some clones in this sample may be carry-over from other donors' samples. The chain carries TRBV11-2 and TRBJ1-4; possibly TRBD1 for D (6 bases). CDR3 amino acids: CASSFDGGEKLFF. As DNA, the CDR3 is TGTGCCAGCAGCTTTGACGGGGGCGAAAAACTGTTTTTT.